A selection of T cell receptor beta chains follows, all from one sample in a study of T cell responses to AZD1222 COVID-19 vaccine. Sequencing used immunoSEQ multiplex PCR; TCRdb keeps in-frame clones, though not all of them. The table lists 150,000 or so clones, 85% to 90% of them singletons. The sample here was peripheral blood, taken on day 0 of AZD1222 vaccination. The receptors shown here come from an adult in good health. CDR3s leave out the opening cysteine and the closing phenylalanine or tryptophan.

v_gene	CDR3aa
TRBV28	ASRPGQSSPLH
TRBV6-1	ASSEKFGGGEGYT
TRBV5-6	ASRDTTNYGYT
TRBV5-1	ASSFFTGELF
TRBV29-1	SVDRGFTGELF
TRBV27	ASKAWTADHEQY
TRBV5-4	ASSQDRGPGYGYT
TRBV7-9	ASSFARQGLGNSPLH
TRBV7-8	ASSRDTGFGYEQY
TRBV7-9	ASSLTSGQGNQPQH
TRBV28	ASTSSSLTLD
TRBV6-6	ASSPRDLSSYEQY
TRBV6-5	ASSALGVGNQPQH
TRBV10-3	AITQGQQNSPLH
TRBV6-5	ASSQISGAYNEQF
TRBV27	ASSPGSPSTEAF
TRBV28	ASSFPSGLSYEQY
TRBV5-4	ASSTVDRGRYGYT
TRBV19	ASSTPGTGMGSKQF
TRBV2	ASSEAGRVGGEQF
TRBV19	ASNGGRNNSPLH
TRBV2	ASSYETYEQY